The subject of this entry is one T cell receptor beta chain. Its antigen is as yet unknown. The 5'RACE template-switching step produced TCR cDNA and added a universal primer site and UMIs. TCRdb analysed the 5' RACE reads with MiXCR anew, one entry per CDR3 protein. The sample shows some 260,000 distinct CDR3 sequences, roughly 5.2% of them seen only once. This entry comes from a study of T cells after yellow fever vaccination. The trim removed 5 bases at V and 5 bases at J, leaving 11 bases unmatched. CDR3 length: 15 residues. Germline-derived CDR1 and CDR2 are MGHRA and YSYEKL. Study-level points and caveats: A faster peak, day 5 versus 15, was reached by the weaker secondary response. Post-booster repertoires again held most primary-vaccination clones (approximately 96% CD4, roughly 88% CD8). Abundant bulk-derived clonotypes could contaminate FACS-sorted repertoires.

V is TRBV4-1 and J is TRBJ2-5; 7 bases match TRBD2. The sequence was collected from a young man who received the YFV17D yellow fever vaccine. Sequenced here: CD4+ T cells sorted from PBMCs, sampled on the day of the yellow fever booster vaccination. CDR3 DNA: TGCGCCAGCAGCTCCCACGAGCGGGGAGGGGAGACCCAGTACTTC. This sequence encodes CASSSHERGGETQYF.